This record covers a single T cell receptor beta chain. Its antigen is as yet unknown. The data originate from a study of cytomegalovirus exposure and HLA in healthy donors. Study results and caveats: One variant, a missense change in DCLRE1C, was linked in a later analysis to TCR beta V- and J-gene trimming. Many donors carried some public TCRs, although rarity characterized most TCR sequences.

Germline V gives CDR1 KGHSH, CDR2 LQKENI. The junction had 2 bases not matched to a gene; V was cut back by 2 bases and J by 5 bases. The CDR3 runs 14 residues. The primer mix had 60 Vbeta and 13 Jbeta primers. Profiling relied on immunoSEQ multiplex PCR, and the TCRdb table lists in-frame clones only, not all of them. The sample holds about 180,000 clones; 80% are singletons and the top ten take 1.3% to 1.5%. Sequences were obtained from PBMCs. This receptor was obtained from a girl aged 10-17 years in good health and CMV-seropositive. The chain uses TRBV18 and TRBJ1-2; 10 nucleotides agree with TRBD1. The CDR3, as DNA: TGTGCCAGCTCACCAGACAGGGGGCTGTATGGCTACACCTTC. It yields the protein CASSPDRGLYGYTF.